A selection of T cell receptor beta chains follows, all from one sample in a study of T cell changes during pregnancy in multiple sclerosis. Sequencing was performed with immunoSEQ multiplex PCR; in TCRdb, only in-frame clones are kept and a portion is missing. The sample yields over 45,000 clones, more than 85% seen once. Here the sequenced sample was peripheral blood, taken in the third trimester of pregnancy. The origin of the receptors is a female donor in good health, enrolled as a control in a pregnancy study. The CDR3 runs from the conserved cysteine through the conserved F or W. A D gene is named only where the DNA matches it firmly. Some rows mark clone size as missing; the rest say once, few, many or name a class of expanded clone.

CDR3nt	CDR3aa	d_gene	abundance	v_gene	j_gene
TGTGCCAGCAGACAGGGTTTGGACACTGAAGCTTTCTTT	CASRQGLDTEAFF	-	-	TRBV6-6	TRBJ1-1
TGTGCCAGCACCCGTACAGGGATACCCTACGAGCAGTACTTC	CASTRTGIPYEQYF	-	-	TRBV2	TRBJ2-7
TGTGCCAGCAGTCCAGGGAACACTGAAGCTTTCTTT	CASSPGNTEAFF	-	-	TRBV28	TRBJ1-1
TGTGCCAGTAGTGGGACAGGTGGAAAACTGTTTTTT	CASSGTGGKLFF	TRBD1	-	TRBV19	TRBJ1-4
TGTGCCAGCAGTGAGGGTAACGGGGGAAGGCTAGATACGCAGTATTTT	CASSEGNGGRLDTQYF	-	-	TRBV6-1	TRBJ2-3
TGCGCCAGCAGCTCTCTACAGGGGATTTCCTACGAGCAGTACTTC	CASSSLQGISYEQYF	TRBD1	-	TRBV5-1	TRBJ2-7
TGCGCCAGCAGCTCCGGACAGGGACGAGCTTTCTTT	CASSSGQGRAFF	TRBD1	-	TRBV5-1	TRBJ1-1
TGTGCCAGCAGGCTACAGGGGAGAGAGACCCAGTACTTC	CASRLQGRETQYF	TRBD1	few	TRBV28	TRBJ2-5
TGTGCCAGCTCATCAGACAGGGGCCGAAATTCACCCCTCCACTTT	CASSSDRGRNSPLHF	TRBD1	-	TRBV18	TRBJ1-6
TGTGCCAGCAGCTTATCCTCAGGGTGGGCTGAAGCTTTCTTT	CASSLSSGWAEAFF	-	-	TRBV7-9	TRBJ1-1
TGTGCCAGCAGACGAACAGGCTTCAAGGGGACCCAGTACTTC	CASRRTGFKGTQYF	-	-	TRBV28	TRBJ2-5
TGTGCCAGCAGCTTCCAGGAGGGGAGAAACACCATATATTTT	CASSFQEGRNTIYF	-	-	TRBV5-5	TRBJ1-3
TGTGCCAGCAGCGTTGCGCTCCGCGGGGGGGCAGGAGACTATGGCTACACCTTC	CASSVALRGGAGDYGYTF	-	-	TRBV9	TRBJ1-2
TGCGCCAGCAGTGAGGGGGGCTTACTAAACTATGGCTACACCTTC	CASSEGGLLNYGYTF	-	once	TRBV10-2	TRBJ1-2
TGTGCCAGCAGCTTAGAGGACAGTAGCTCCTACAATGAGCAGTTCTTC	CASSLEDSSSYNEQFF	-	-	TRBV11-1	TRBJ2-1
TGTGCCAGCAGCTTGGCCCGGGGTGAAGCTTTCTTT	CASSLARGEAFF	-	-	TRBV5-6	TRBJ1-1
TGTGCCAGCAGCCCGACTTCCCAGCGGGGGACCTACGAGCAGTACTTC	CASSPTSQRGTYEQYF	TRBD2	-	TRBV7-9	TRBJ2-7
TGCGCCAGCAGCCCTTGGGTGGACAACTACGAGCAGTACTTC	CASSPWVDNYEQYF	-	-	TRBV5-1	TRBJ2-7
TGTGCCAGCAGCAACCCAGACAGGGGACTAACAGATACGCAGTATTTT	CASSNPDRGLTDTQYF	-	-	TRBV21-1	TRBJ2-3
TGTGCCAGCAGCCGGACAGGGTGGATTAACACCATATATTTT	CASSRTGWINTIYF	TRBD1	-	TRBV7-9	TRBJ1-3
TGTGCCTGGAGTGTACTAGGACTTCAGTACTTC	CAWSVLGLQYF	-	-	TRBV30	TRBJ2-7
TGTGCCAGCAGTTTCACGGGGGGAAATCAGCCCCAGCATTTT	CASSFTGGNQPQHF	-	-	TRBV27	TRBJ1-5
TGTGCCTGGAGTACAGGGGACGGCACAGATACGCAGTATTTT	CAWSTGDGTDTQYF	TRBD1	-	TRBV30	TRBJ2-3
TGTGCCAGCAAGGAGGACAGAGTTAATGAAAAACTGTTTTTT	CASKEDRVNEKLFF	-	-	TRBV2	TRBJ1-4
TGTGCCAGCAGCCCTAGCGGGAGGGGGGAGACCCAGTACTTC	CASSPSGRGETQYF	TRBD2	-	TRBV9	TRBJ2-5
TGTGCCAGCAGCTTAGTAGGACAGAACACTGAAGCTTTCTTT	CASSLVGQNTEAFF	-	few	TRBV7-2	TRBJ1-1
TGTGCCAGCAGTTTAGGACAGGGTAGGGACGAGCAGTACTTC	CASSLGQGRDEQYF	TRBD1	-	TRBV7-9	TRBJ2-7
TGTGCCAGCAGGGGGACTTCCCTCAATGAGCAGTTCTTC	CASRGTSLNEQFF	-	-	TRBV28	TRBJ2-1
TGCACCAGCAGCCAAGGGCGCGGGGGTCACAATGAGCAGTTCTTC	CTSSQGRGGHNEQFF	-	-	TRBV1	TRBJ2-1
TGTGCCAGCACCCACGAGGGGGATGAGCAGTTCTTC	CASTHEGDEQFF	-	once	TRBV6-6	TRBJ2-1
TGTGCCAGCAGCGGACAGGTCTCTGCCTATGGCTACACCTTC	CASSGQVSAYGYTF	TRBD1	once	TRBV6-1	TRBJ1-2
TGTGCCAGCAGCCGTATGGACAGGGCTGAAGCTTTCTTT	CASSRMDRAEAFF	TRBD1	-	TRBV11-3	TRBJ1-1
TGTGCCAGCAGCCTCCCCCTCGGGGAAAAACTGTTTTTT	CASSLPLGEKLFF	-	-	TRBV7-8	TRBJ1-4
TGTGCCAGCAGCTTGCGGACAGGTGTGAACACTGAAGCTTTCTTT	CASSLRTGVNTEAFF	TRBD1	-	TRBV5-8	TRBJ1-1
TGTGCCAGCACCCCCCGGGATCGGATCAGCTACGAGCAGTACTTC	CASTPRDRISYEQYF	-	-	TRBV6-5	TRBJ2-7
TGTGCCAGCAGTTCTCTAGCGGGAGGGCCAATTGAGCAGTACTTC	CASSSLAGGPIEQYF	TRBD2	-	TRBV28	TRBJ2-7
TGTGCCATCAGTGGGAGGATCGAGACAGATACGCAGTATTTT	CAISGRIETDTQYF	-	-	TRBV10-3	TRBJ2-3
TGCGCCACTTTCCGCGGGGGAAACACCGGGGAGCTGTTTTTT	CATFRGGNTGELFF	TRBD2	-	TRBV5-1	TRBJ2-2
TGTGCCAGCAGCATGCGACACGTCCAAGGACTGTTTTTT	CASSMRHVQGLFF	-	-	TRBV7-8	TRBJ1-4
TGTGCCAGCAGCTTTGGAGGGGTGCTGGGTGAGCAGTTCTTC	CASSFGGVLGEQFF	-	once	TRBV7-2	TRBJ2-1